One sample yielded the 18 T cell receptor beta chains listed below, sequenced in a study of identical twins (dated by TCRdb to the mid-2010s). The method behind the library was 5' RACE. The sequencing machine was an Illumina HiSeq 2000. TCRdb cleaned the public reads at Q25 with fastp, built clones with MiXCR and kept in-frame beta chains. Under each unique CDR3 protein, matching rows form one entry showing the most common genes and DNA. Across this sample there are 450,000 or so distinct CDR3 sequences, with about 24% seen only once. Around 3% of the sample belongs to the ten largest clones. These data also formed part of another study, on T cells expressing NK-cell markers.

Material: CD4+ T cells sorted from blood. These receptor sequences come from a woman aged 18-29 years in good health.

The V and J genes are TRBV6-5 and TRBJ2-1, with D perhaps assigned TRBD1 or TRBD2 (6 bases each). The CDR3 has 15 residues. The germline CDR1 and CDR2 sequences are MNHEY and SVGAGI. With 4 bases removed from V and 1 base from J, the gap between germline ends came to 11 bases. DNA for the CDR3: TGTGCCAGCAGTTGGGGGGCTTTGTCCTACAATGAGCAGTTCTTC. It specifies CASSWGALSYNEQFF.

As regards this clonotype: At one boundary the junction diverges from the germline segment, which might be a read error. The rearrangement uses TRBV20-1 and TRBJ1-1; D gene ambiguous. The germline V gene has CDR1 DFQATT and CDR2 SNEGSKA (reference sequence). The CDR3 has 15 residues. CDR3 in DNA: TGCAGTGCTAGAATCCTCCCGTCGAGCGACACTAAAGCTTTCTTT. This translates into CSARILPSSDTKAFF.

This clonotype has just a few counts. The V and J genes are TRBV10-3 and TRBJ2-5; TRBD1 matches 8 bases. Unmatched junction bases numbered 11, after V lost 6 bases and J lost 5 bases. Per the germline V gene, CDR1 is ENHRY and CDR2 is SYGVKD. The CDR3 extends over 15 amino acids. CDR3 sequence: CAISPKSQGDETQYF. The CDR3 nucleotides read TGTGCCATCAGCCCTAAGTCACAGGGGGATGAGACCCAGTACTTC.

This rearrangement joins TRBV20-1 to TRBJ2-7; D may be TRBD2 (6 bases). V lost 4 bases to trimming and J lost 6 bases, with 10 bases between them. From germline, CDR1 is DFQATT and CDR2 SNEGSKA (reference sequence). This CDR3 has 11 residues. CDR3 residues: CSATEEGEQYF. CDR3 bases: TGCAGTGCTACTGAGGAGGGCGAGCAGTACTTC.

The genes are TRBV18 and TRBJ1-3; TRBD1 agrees at 10 bases. With V trimmed by 4 bases and J by 0 bases, 3 bases remained unmatched. The length of the CDR3 is 16 residues. CDR1 and CDR2 from the germline V gene are KGHSH and LQKENI. The CDR3 loop is CASSRTGGISGNTIYF. CDR3 nucleotides: TGTGCCAGCTCACGGACAGGGGGAATCTCTGGAAACACCATATATTTT.

This clonotype was found many times. This rearrangement joins TRBV2 to TRBJ1-4; D is unresolved. V was pared by 7 bases and J by 3 bases, with 15 bases between. The CDR3 sequence is 15 residues long. From germline, CDR1 is SNHLY and CDR2 FYNNEI. The CDR3 sequence: CASNRAPGANEKLFF. CDR3 DNA: TGTGCCAGCAATCGGGCCCCTGGGGCTAATGAAAAACTGTTTTTT.

This clonotype turned up a few times. As DNA, the CDR3 is TGCGCCAGCAGCCCCCAGGTGGCGTCGGTCACCGGGGAGCTGTTTTTT. It is translated as CASSPQVASVTGELFF. The chain recombines TRBV4-3 with TRBJ2-2; D remains unclear. This CDR3 region has 16 residues. The V gene's germline CDR1 is LGHNA and CDR2 YSLEER. V lost 4 bases and J 4 bases, leaving 16 bases between the germline ends.

This clonotype was counted between two and nine times. The chain carries TRBV12-3 or TRBV12-4 and TRBJ1-1, with TRBD1 as a possible D gene (6 bases). The CDR3 consists of 12 residues. Trimming left V 3 bases short and J 7 bases short, with 9 bases between. CDR3 sequence: CASSLTGFEAFF. DNA for the CDR3: TGTGCCAGCAGTTTGACAGGATTTGAAGCTTTCTTT.

This chain joins TRBV2 and TRBJ2-5, with TRBD2 as a possible D gene (5 bases). The CDR3 contains 13 residues. The V and J ends lost 3 bases and 1 base respectively, with 6 bases between them. The germline V gene has CDR1 SNHLY and CDR2 FYNNEI. The CDR3 is CASSDRGQETQYF. CDR3 nucleotide sequence: TGTGCCAGCAGTGATCGGGGCCAAGAGACCCAGTACTTC.

This clonotype has just a few counts. The chain couples TRBV7-2 to TRBJ2-2; perhaps TRBD1 as D (5 bases). The CDR3 is made up of 15 amino acids. V shed 3 bases and J shed 0 bases, with 8 bases lying between them. Per germline, CDR1 SGHTA and CDR2 FQGNSA. DNA for the CDR3: TGTGCCAGCAGCTTTGACAGAGCGAACACCGGGGAGCTGTTTTTT. Protein sequence: CASSFDRANTGELFF.

V is TRBV7-6 and J is TRBJ2-5; D remains ambiguous. Germline CDR1 reads SGHVS; CDR2 reads FNYEAQ. The CDR3 is 13 residues long. V was clipped by 3 bases and J by 0 bases, with 5 bases between them. The CDR3 sequence: CASSFHNQETQYF. The CDR3 DNA reads as TGTGCCAGCAGCTTTCACAACCAAGAGACCCAGTACTTC.

This chain connects TRBV5-1 to TRBJ2-2; possible D gene TRBD1, 6 bases. Germline lookup yields CDR1 SGHRS and CDR2 YFSETQ. Trimming pared 0 bases from V and 5 bases from J, leaving 11 bases between. The CDR3 covers 15 residues. CDR3 amino acids: CASSLDRASTGELFF. The CDR3 bases are TGCGCCAGCAGCTTGGACAGGGCGAGTACCGGGGAGCTGTTTTTT. The whole variable domain, filled in from reference TRBV5-1 and TRBJ2-2, reads KAGVTQTPRYLIKTRGQQVTLSCSPISGHRSVSWYQQTPGQGLQFLFEYFSETQRNKGNFPGRFSGRQFSNSRSEMNVSTLELGDSALYLCASSLDRASTGELFFGEGSRLTVL.

The CDR3 DNA reads as TGTGCCAGCAGACGACCGGGACTAGCGGGAGATTACGAGCAGTACTTC. This translates into CASRRPGLAGDYEQYF. This chain joins TRBV2 and TRBJ2-7; 14 bases are a match to TRBD2. Unmatched junction bases numbered 8, after V lost 6 bases and J lost 4 bases. The CDR3 has 16 amino acids. Germline V CDR1 and CDR2: SNHLY, FYNNEI.

In DNA, the CDR3 is TGTGCCAGCTCACCCCGAGGACAGGATCCCCCCGGGAATGGCTACACCTTC. Translation: CASSPRGQDPPGNGYTF. V usage is TRBV18 and J usage is TRBJ1-2; TRBD1 aligns across 7 bases. The CDR3 is 17 residues long. J lost 6 bases, V lost 3 bases, and 16 bases had no gene match. In germline, CDR1 is KGHSH, CDR2 LQKENI.

As to this clonotype: Its ends do not fully match the called genes, so a read error is possible. The chain recombines TRBV20-1 with TRBJ1-1; weak D call: TRBD1 (5 bases). From germline, CDR1 is DFQATT and CDR2 SNEGSKA (reference sequence). There are 12 residues in the CDR3. For the CDR3, the DNA is TGCAGTGCTGGAGACAGTTACACTGAAGCTTTCTTT. Protein: CSAGDSYTEAFF.

This chain links TRBV19 with TRBJ1-6; unclear D gene. The CDR3 is 17 residues long. Trimming stripped 5 bases from V and 0 bases from J, with 14 bases between. Germline V gene lookup returns CDR1 LNHDA and CDR2 SQIVND (reference sequence). The CDR3 region is CASSESGASSYNSPLHF. CDR3 nucleotides: TGTGCCAGTAGTGAATCGGGAGCTAGCTCCTATAATTCACCCCTCCACTTT.

V is TRBV3-1 and J is TRBJ2-7; D gene ambiguous. Germline V gene sequence: CDR1 LGHDT, CDR2 YNNKEL (reference sequence). The CDR3 extends over 12 amino acids. V was pared by 0 bases and J by 5 bases, with 5 bases between. The CDR3 region is CASSQEFHEQYF. CDR3 coding DNA: TGTGCCAGCAGCCAAGAGTTCCACGAGCAGTACTTC.

This clonotype turned up a few times. The rearrangement uses TRBV5-1 and TRBJ2-1; D gene uncertain. V dropped 1 base and J dropped 8 bases, with 13 bases sitting between them. CDR1 and CDR2 (germline): SGHRS, YFSETQ. This CDR3 spans 14 amino acids. The CDR3 coding sequence is TGCGCCAGCAGCTTGTGGCAGTATTTTGATGAGCAGTTCTTC. It specifies CASSLWQYFDEQFF.